This passage covers 15 T cell receptor beta chains from one sample sequenced in a study of regulatory and conventional T cells in RAG deficiency. The table came from immunoSEQ multiplex PCR; TCRdb's copy has only in-frame clones and leaves some out. The data contain 40,000 to 55,000 clones, 75% to 90% of them seen just once; the ten biggest clones take up 0.51%. Blood CD4+ CD25-low CD127-high conventional T cells supplied the genomic DNA template. These same data were also listed under a study on regulatory T cells. That report notes: Amplification used 52 TRBV primers and 13 TRBJ primers.

The sequenced sample consisted of CD4+ effector T cells sorted from blood. These receptor sequences come from a human donor in good health.

In its sample, this clone was seen a few times. J is TRBJ1-2 and V is TRBV27; 9 bases align to TRBD1. This CDR3 contains 14 residues. The trim removed 4 bases at V and 8 bases at J, leaving 8 bases unmatched. The germline gives CDR1 MNHEY, CDR2 SMNVEV (reference sequence). CDR3 residues: CASSSTGGAWGYTF. For the CDR3, the DNA is TGTGCCAGCAGTTCTACAGGGGGCGCCTGGGGCTACACCTTC.

The chain uses TRBV28 and TRBJ1-1; the D is unclear. Trimming stripped 5 bases from V and 5 bases from J, with 12 bases between. CDR1 and CDR2 from the germline V gene are MDHEN and SYDVKM. The CDR3 consists of 13 residues. Written as DNA, the CDR3 is TGTGCCAGCAGTCCCCCGGCGGCGACTGAAGCTTTCTTT. Amino acids: CASSPPAATEAFF. Full variable domain (outside the CDR3, taken from reference TRBV28 and TRBJ1-1): DVKVTQSSRYLVKRTGEKVFLECVQDMDHENMFWYRQDPGLGLRLIYFSYDVKMKEKGDIPEGYSVSREKKERFSLILESASTNQTSMYLCASSPPAATEAFFGQGTRLTVV.

This clone was picked up a small number of times. The chain has TRBV5-1 and TRBJ1-5; D gene uncertain. This CDR3 comprises 14 residues. In germline, CDR1 is SGHRS, CDR2 YFSETQ. V was trimmed by 0 bases and J by 2 bases, leaving 6 bases between them. The CDR3: CASSLDGGNQPQHF. In DNA form, the CDR3 reads TGCGCCAGCAGCTTGGACGGGGGCAATCAGCCCCAGCATTTT. Complete variable domain (other parts from reference TRBV5-1 and TRBJ1-5): KAGVTQTPRYLIKTRGQQVTLSCSPISGHRSVSWYQQTPGQGLQFLFEYFSETQRNKGNFPGRFSGRQFSNSRSEMNVSTLELGDSALYLCASSLDGGNQPQHFGDGTRLSIL.

This chain links TRBV28 with TRBJ1-2; the D gene is possibly TRBD1 (5 bases). There are 14 residues in the CDR3. CDR1 and CDR2 from the germline V gene are MDHEN and SYDVKM. V shed 6 bases and J shed 0 bases, with 11 bases lying between them. CDR3 in amino acids: CASRRTLPNYGYTF. As DNA, the CDR3 is TGTGCCAGCAGAAGGACACTCCCTAACTATGGCTACACCTTC.

CDR3 in amino acids: CASSFIQRGPRSSYNEQFF. CDR3 bases: TGCGCCAGCAGCTTCATCCAGCGGGGGCCACGGAGCTCCTACAATGAGCAGTTCTTC. The J gene is TRBJ2-1, the V gene TRBV5-1, with 8 bases that match TRBD2. Germline V gives CDR1 SGHRS, CDR2 YFSETQ. V lost 2 bases to trimming and J lost 0 bases; unmatched junction nucleotides: 13. The CDR3 runs to 19 residues.

The CDR3 coding sequence is TGCGCCAGCAGCTTACGACAGGGGGCAGTCAATGAGCAGTTCTTC. As protein: CASSLRQGAVNEQFF. The rearrangement links TRBV5-1 to TRBJ2-1; 10 nucleotides agree with TRBD1. This CDR3 contains 15 residues. Germline V gene sequence: CDR1 SGHRS, CDR2 YFSETQ. J was trimmed by 6 bases and V by 2 bases; bases with no gene match: 5.

V is TRBV6-4 and J is TRBJ2-1; TRBD2 matches at 13 bases. This CDR3 has 16 amino acids. Germline V gene sequence: CDR1 MRHNA, CDR2 SNTAGT. V lost 0 bases to trimming and J lost 8 bases; unmatched junction nucleotides: 4. The CDR3 sequence: CASSDSGTSGVDEQFF. CDR3 nucleotides: TGTGCCAGCAGTGACTCCGGGACTAGCGGGGTCGATGAGCAGTTCTTC.

A single count supports this clone. V is TRBV7-3 and J is TRBJ2-3; D possibly matches TRBD1 or TRBD2 (5 bases each). The CDR3 has 17 amino acids. Trimming stripped 6 bases from V and 0 bases from J, with 19 bases between. Germline V gene data show CDR1 as SGHTA and CDR2 as FQGTGA. The CDR3 loop reads CASRPGRPGTSTDTQYF. The CDR3 coding sequence is TGTGCCAGCAGACCGGGAAGGCCGGGGACGAGCACAGATACGCAGTATTTT.

V gene TRBV6-1 combines with J gene TRBJ2-1; possible D gene TRBD1, 5 bases. Germline V CDR1 and CDR2: MNHNS, SASEGT. CDR3 length equals 14 residues. The V gene lost 5 bases and the J gene lost 7 bases, with 15 bases spanning the gap. The CDR3 sequence is CASSPGWGLNEQFF. CDR3 nucleotide sequence: TGTGCCAGCAGTCCGGGCTGGGGCCTGAATGAGCAGTTCTTC.

The genes are TRBV6-1 and TRBJ1-2; 7 bases line up with TRBD1. The trim removed 6 bases at V and 7 bases at J, leaving 8 bases unmatched. The CDR3 covers 13 residues. CDR1 and CDR2 (germline): MNHNS, SASEGT. The CDR3 region has the DNA TGTGCCAGCAGCGGGACAGCCCTAGGTGGCTACACCTTC. Its translation is CASSGTALGGYTF.

This chain uses TRBV9 with TRBJ2-2, with D possibly being TRBD2 (7 bases). Germline V gene lookup returns CDR1 SGDLS and CDR2 YYNGEE. The CDR3 totals 15 residues. V was clipped by 3 bases and J by 4 bases, with 13 bases between them. CDR3 in amino acids: CASSARGAFTGELFF. Written as DNA, the CDR3 is TGTGCCAGCAGCGCCCGGGGGGCGTTCACCGGGGAGCTGTTTTTT.

This chain joins TRBV18 and TRBJ2-2, with a possible D match to TRBD2 (7 bases). The V end lost 5 bases, the J end lost 1 base, and 14 bases lay between the germline ends. Germline V lookup: CDR1 KGHSH, CDR2 LQKENI. This CDR3 is 16 amino acids long. CDR3 in DNA: TGTGCCAGCTCAGCCCGGGGGGCCCTGAACACCGGGGAGCTGTTTTTT. Protein sequence: CASSARGALNTGELFF. The full variable domain, completed using reference TRBV18 and TRBJ2-2, is NAGVMQNPRHLVRRRGQEARLRCSPMKGHSHVYWYRQLPEEGLKFMVYLQKENIIDESGMPKERFSAEFPKEGPSILRIQQVVRGDSAAYFCASSARGALNTGELFFGEGSRLTVL.

V is TRBV5-5 and J is TRBJ2-3; either TRBD1 or TRBD2 may supply D (5 bases each). Trimming pared 1 base from V and 1 base from J, leaving 16 bases between. This CDR3 comprises 17 residues. The germline CDR1 and CDR2 sequences are SGHKS and YYEKEE (reference sequence). As DNA, the CDR3 is TGTGCCAGCAGCTTGAGTCCCGGGGCACGAGGCACAGATACGCAGTATTTT. Amino acids: CASSLSPGARGTDTQYF.

The table lists this clone with a few counts. The V call is TRBV19, the J call TRBJ1-5; possible D gene TRBD1, 5 bases. The CDR3 totals 18 residues. Germline values: CDR1 LNHDA, CDR2 SQIVND (reference sequence). Trimming took 7 bases from V and 0 from J, leaving 22 bases between them. The CDR3 reads CASMADSRKSYSNQPQHF. The CDR3 DNA is TGTGCCAGTATGGCCGACAGCAGGAAAAGTTATAGCAATCAGCCCCAGCATTTT.

Turning to this clone: An end of the junction does not agree with germline; a read error may underlie this. The chain employs TRBV6-1 and TRBJ2-5; D uncertain. This CDR3 contains 14 residues. Germline CDR1 is MNHNS and CDR2 is SASEGT. The CDR3 here is CASSEGNLQVTQYF. The CDR3, as DNA: TGTGCCAGCAGTGAAGGGAACCTGCAAGTGACCCAGTACTTC.